This entry describes one T cell receptor beta chain. The data were obtained in a study of early T cells in non-severe SARS-CoV-2 infection. TCRdb ran MiXCR on the 5' RACE reads and lists one entry per CDR3 protein. This table holds approximately 32,000 distinct CDR3 sequences, around 7% found once. The CDR3 length is 14 residues. V lost 6 bases and J 2 bases, leaving 12 bases between the germline ends. Germline loops: CDR1 MNHEY, CDR2 SMNVEV (reference sequence). The chain recombines TRBV27 with TRBJ2-3; tentatively, D is TRBD1 or TRBD2 (6 bases each). This clonotype originated in an adult who was a healthcare worker with PCR-confirmed SARS-CoV-2 infection or an uninfected control (not recorded which). The sample comprised whole blood. Here the CDR3 DNA reads TGTGCCAGCAGATGGGGGGCCCTCACAGATACGCAGTATTTT. Residues: CASRWGALTDTQYF.